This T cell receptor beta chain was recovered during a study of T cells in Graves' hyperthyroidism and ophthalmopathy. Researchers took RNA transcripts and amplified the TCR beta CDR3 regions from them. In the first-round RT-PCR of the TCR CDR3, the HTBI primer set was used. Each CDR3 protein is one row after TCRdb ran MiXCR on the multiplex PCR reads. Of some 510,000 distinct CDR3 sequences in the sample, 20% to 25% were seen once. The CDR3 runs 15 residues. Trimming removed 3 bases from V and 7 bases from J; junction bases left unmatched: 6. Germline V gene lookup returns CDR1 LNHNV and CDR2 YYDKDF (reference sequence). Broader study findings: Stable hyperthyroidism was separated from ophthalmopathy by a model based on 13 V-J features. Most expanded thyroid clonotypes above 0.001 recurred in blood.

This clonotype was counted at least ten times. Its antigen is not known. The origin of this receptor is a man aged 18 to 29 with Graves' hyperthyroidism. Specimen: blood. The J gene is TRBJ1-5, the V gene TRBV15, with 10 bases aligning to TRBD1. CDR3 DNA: TGTGCCACCAGCAGGTCCGGGACAGGGGTCCAGCCCCAGCATTTT. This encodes CATSRSGTGVQPQHF.